This TCR beta chain was profiled in a study of T cell responses to AZD1222 COVID-19 vaccine. About this clone itself: No antigen is known for it.

General study results and limits: The study identified only five or six AZD1222 recipients as seropositive at baseline. White British ancestry dominated among donors, who included more females, and clonal diversity was possibly underestimated.

Trimming took off 3 bases at V and 3 bases at J, with 18 bases between the two ends. Germline loops: CDR1 SEHNR, CDR2 FQNEAQ (reference sequence). The CDR3 has 16 amino acids. TCRdb keeps only in-frame clones here, not all; method: immunoSEQ multiplex PCR. The table includes approximately 79,000 clones, 80% to 90% detected once. The chain employs TRBV7-9 and TRBJ2-7; tentative D call: TRBD1 (6 bases). This specimen was peripheral blood, taken on day 0 of AZD1222 vaccination. The sequence was obtained from an adult in good health. The CDR3 bases are TGTGCCAGCAGCTTGGTCCTGACAGGCGGCCTCTACGAGCAGTACTTC. Its translation is CASSLVLTGGLYEQYF.